The entry below gives a single TCR beta chain sequence along with its context. The CDR3 has 14 amino acids. The germline gives CDR1 SGHTA, CDR2 FQGNSA. Trimming pared 5 bases from V and 5 bases from J, leaving 15 bases between. Primers: 60 Vbeta forward and 13 Jbeta reverse. Profiling relied on immunoSEQ multiplex PCR, and the TCRdb table lists in-frame clones only, not all of them. The sample contains 100,000 or so clones, roughly 69% of which appear only once. The record originates from a study of cytomegalovirus exposure and HLA in healthy donors. Background on the study: From about 180 million T cells, an earlier analysis saw some 120 million unique TCR beta sequences.

The chain recombines TRBV7-2 with TRBJ1-1, with unresolved D. Sequencing was done on a sample of PBMCs. This clonotype was obtained from a man in his fifties or sixties in good health and CMV-seropositive. The CDR3 protein is CASSPRAGGTEAFF. DNA for the CDR3: TGTGCCAGCAGCCCACGGGCAGGAGGTACTGAAGCTTTCTTT. The whole variable domain, remainder taken from reference TRBV7-2 and TRBJ1-1, is GAGVSQSPSNKVTEKGKDVELRCDPISGHTALYWYRQSLGQGLEFLIYFQGNSAPDKSGLPSDRFSAERTGGSVSTLTIQRTQQEDSAVYLCASSPRAGGTEAFFGQGTRLTVV.